What follows is one T cell receptor beta chain and its context. Trimming pared 6 bases from V and 2 bases from J, leaving 11 bases between. The CDR3 sequence is 14 residues long. CDR1 and CDR2 from the germline V gene are MNHEY and SMNVEV (reference sequence). This sample was included in a study of blood T cell repertoires in COVID-19. In the study overall: The origin of the acute and convalescent COVID-19 samples was the United States, Italy and Spain.

In the source study's methods: Estimation of nucleated cell counts relied on the amplification of reference gene primers. Only in-frame clones appear in the TCRdb table, and some are missing; sequencing was by immunoSEQ multiplex PCR. That table furnishes V, J and clone size, whereas the DNA furnished D and trimming. This sample carries 75,000 to 100,000 clones, nearly 90% of them seen once, and the ten largest clones take 6% to 8%. The specimen sequenced was peripheral blood. V gene TRBV27 combines with J gene TRBJ2-1, with D hard to call. This TCR came from a man aged 70 or older with acute or convalescent COVID-19. The CDR3 region is CASSPEVTYNEQFF. The CDR3 coding sequence is TGTGCCAGCAGCCCTGAGGTTACCTACAATGAGCAGTTCTTC.